These 29 T cell receptor beta chains were sequenced from one sample in a study of T cell repertoires in cytomegalovirus infection. TCRdb fed the reads into MiXCR, producing one record per CDR3 protein. Counted here are approximately 600,000 distinct CDR3 sequences, 40% occurring once; the ten biggest clones make up 48%. Their recognized antigens are unknown. This sample comprised cultured PBMCs, obtained from culture after CMV antigen stimulation. All receptors derive from a human donor in good health (CMV status not recorded). Some clones in this sample may be carry-over from other donors' samples.

V usage is TRBV6-6 and J usage is TRBJ2-1, with a weak D call TRBD2 (6 bases). The CDR3 spans 15 residues. V was trimmed by 10 bases and J by 0 bases, leaving 16 bases between them. Germline-derived CDR1 and CDR2 are MNHNY and SVGAGI (reference sequence). This CDR3 is CATKRAGSSYNEQFF. DNA for the CDR3: TGTGCCACCAAACGGGCGGGGAGCTCCTACAATGAGCAGTTCTTC.

V usage is TRBV6-6 and J usage is TRBJ2-7, with D hard to call. This CDR3 region has 14 residues. Looked up from germline, CDR1 is MNHNY and CDR2 is SVGAGI (reference sequence). Trimming pared 6 bases from V and 3 bases from J, leaving 15 bases between. This CDR3 reads CASRPGEWSYEQYF. Written as DNA, the CDR3 is TGTGCCAGCAGGCCTGGGGAATGGAGCTACGAGCAGTACTTC.

The gene calls are TRBV19 and TRBJ1-1; 12 bases fit TRBD1. V shed 5 bases and J 4 bases; nucleotides not matched to a gene: 8. The CDR3 runs 16 residues. Germline V gene lookup returns CDR1 LNHDA and CDR2 SQIVND (reference sequence). The CDR3 DNA sequence: TGTGCCAGTAGTCCCTCGAGGGGACAGGGGGCCACTGAAGCTTTCTTT. Translated, it gives CASSPSRGQGATEAFF.

The CDR3 reads CASSSSGAYEQYF. The CDR3 DNA follows: TGTGCCAGCAGCTCTAGCGGGGCCTACGAGCAGTACTTC. The rearrangement uses TRBV7-2 and TRBJ2-7; TRBD2 matches 9 bases. With V trimmed by 4 bases and J by 2 bases, 0 bases remained unmatched. Per germline, CDR1 SGHTA and CDR2 FQGNSA. The CDR3 is made up of 13 amino acids.

The chain combines TRBV5-5 with TRBJ2-7; D is possibly TRBD1 (5 bases). Germline V gives CDR1 SGHKS, CDR2 YYEKEE (reference sequence). Trimming took off 0 bases at V and 7 bases at J, with 11 bases between the two ends. The CDR3 has 13 amino acids. In DNA, the CDR3 is TGTGCCAGCAGCTTGGTGACAGTTCGAGAGCAGTACTTC. Its translation is CASSLVTVREQYF.

V and J are TRBV19 and TRBJ2-7; D is possibly TRBD1 (5 bases). The CDR3 length is 13 residues. V shed 9 bases and J shed 3 bases, with 15 bases lying between them. CDR1 is LNHDA and CDR2 is SQIVND in the germline V gene (reference sequence). DNA for the CDR3: TGTGCCAGAAAGACAGACACCCGCTACGAGCAGTACTTC. It translates to CARKTDTRYEQYF.

The chain uses TRBV12-3 or TRBV12-4 and TRBJ2-1; 10 nucleotides line up with TRBD2. The CDR3 has 15 residues. J gave up 6 bases and V 2 bases, and 4 bases lay outside the gene matches. CDR3 loop: CASSLIASGGNEQFF. The CDR3 DNA reads as TGTGCCAGCAGTTTAATTGCTAGCGGGGGCAATGAGCAGTTCTTC.

The chain recombines TRBV7-6 with TRBJ2-1; the match to TRBD2 covers 7 bases. The germline gives CDR1 SGHVS, CDR2 FNYEAQ. There are 13 residues in the CDR3. V gave up 7 bases and J gave up 10 bases; unmatched junction bases: 10. The CDR3 DNA follows: TGTGCCAGCACCCCGCCCGGGAGGAAAGAGCAGTTCTTC. Translating it yields CASTPPGRKEQFF.

The gene calls are TRBV7-2 and TRBJ2-2, with D unclear. CDR3 length: 15 residues. V was clipped by 4 bases and J by 0 bases, with 9 bases between them. Germline assignment: CDR1 SGHTA and CDR2 FQGNSA. CDR3 sequence (DNA): TGTGCCAGCAGCTCCCGGGCCTCGAACACCGGGGAGCTGTTTTTT. Translating it yields CASSSRASNTGELFF.

This clonotype was picked up many times. The rearrangement joins TRBV7-2 to TRBJ2-1, with 8 nucleotides matching TRBD2. The CDR3 contains 16 residues. Germline values: CDR1 SGHTA, CDR2 FQGNSA. Trimming took 1 base from V and 3 from J; bases not matched to a gene: 5. The CDR3 protein is CASSLGLAGVYNEQFF. The CDR3 DNA follows: TGTGCCAGCAGCTTAGGGCTAGCGGGCGTCTACAATGAGCAGTTCTTC. The full variable domain, completed using reference TRBV7-2 and TRBJ2-1, is GAGVSQSPSNKVTEKGKDVELRCDPISGHTALYWYRQSLGQGLEFLIYFQGNSAPDKSGLPSDRFSAERTGGSVSTLTIQRTQQEDSAVYLCASSLGLAGVYNEQFFGPGTRLTVL.

J is TRBJ2-7 and V is TRBV6-2 or TRBV6-3; possibly TRBD1 for D (6 bases). Trimming shortened V by 2 bases and J by 0 bases, and 11 bases separated the two germline ends. This CDR3 comprises 15 residues. The germline V gene encodes CDR1 MNHEY and CDR2 SVGEGT. The CDR3 spells CASSYPDRSSYEQYF. The CDR3 coding sequence is TGTGCCAGCAGTTACCCCGACAGGAGCTCCTACGAGCAGTACTTC.

This rearrangement joins TRBV7-6 to TRBJ2-3, with TRBD1 matching 7 bases. CDR1 and CDR2 (germline): SGHVS, FNYEAQ. After removal of 5 bases from V and 4 bases from J, the junction contained 18 bases not matched to a gene. CDR3 size: 18 residues. The CDR3 sequence: CASSPGDRVSIWADTQYF. DNA of the CDR3: TGTGCCAGCAGCCCCGGTGACAGGGTTTCGATCTGGGCAGATACGCAGTATTTT.

The chain employs TRBV20-1 and TRBJ1-6, with 7 positions matching TRBD1. CDR1 DFQATT and CDR2 SNEGSKA come from the germline V gene (reference sequence). Trimming took 4 bases from V and 4 from J; bases not matched to a gene: 4. The CDR3 length is 14 residues. DNA of the CDR3: TGCAGTGCTATTCGACAGGGATATAATTCACCCCTCCACTTT. Translation gives CSAIRQGYNSPLHF.

The chain employs TRBV7-9 and TRBJ1-1; D not resolved. Germline values: CDR1 SEHNR, CDR2 FQNEAQ (reference sequence). V gave up 2 bases and J gave up 0 bases, with 10 bases separating them. The CDR3 contains 15 residues. The CDR3 DNA follows: TGTGCCAGCAGCTTATCCGGCACGGTGAACACTGAAGCTTTCTTT. It is translated as CASSLSGTVNTEAFF.

This clonotype came up a few times. The rearrangement uses TRBV6-2 or TRBV6-3 and TRBJ1-4; D perhaps matches TRBD1 (5 bases). The ends were cut back, 2 bases at V and 11 bases at J, with 18 bases in the middle. The CDR3 has 15 residues. Germline CDR1 and CDR2: MNHEY and SVGEGT. The CDR3 sequence: CASSYLAGPGEKLFF. The CDR3 coding sequence is TGTGCCAGCAGTTACCTTGCGGGACCCGGCGAGAAACTGTTTTTT.

On this clonotype: Likely a read error: the CDR3 ends without its conserved phenylalanine or tryptophan. This chain joins TRBV7-9 and TRBJ2-5, with unresolved D. The CDR3 is 12 amino acids. The ends were cut back, 2 bases at V and 5 bases at J, with 6 bases in the middle. Germline CDR1 is SEHNR and CDR2 is FQNEAQ (reference sequence). The CDR3 spells CASSLSSETQYL. CDR3 bases: TGTGCCAGCAGCTTAAGTAGCGAGACCCAGTACCTC.

This clonotype was observed a handful of times. CDR3 region: CASSQEVSGGETQYF. As DNA, the CDR3 is TGTGCCAGCAGCCAAGAGGTCTCCGGAGGGGAGACCCAGTACTTC. This rearrangement joins TRBV3-1 to TRBJ2-5, with D perhaps matching TRBD2 (6 bases). The CDR3 runs 15 residues. Germline loops: CDR1 LGHDT, CDR2 YNNKEL (reference sequence). Trimming took 0 bases from V and 5 from J, leaving 13 bases between them.

The chain uses TRBV4-3 and TRBJ1-6; possibly TRBD1 for D (5 bases). From germline, CDR1 is LGHNA and CDR2 YSLEER. V lost 3 bases, J lost 9 bases, and 18 bases lay in between. The CDR3 has 16 residues. CDR3 in amino acids: CASSHGAGTPGSPLHF. Written as DNA, the CDR3 is TGCGCCAGCAGCCATGGGGCGGGAACCCCGGGTTCACCCCTCCACTTT.

The chain employs TRBV7-8 and TRBJ1-1; no definite D call. Germline-derived CDR1 and CDR2 are SGHVS and FQNEAQ. Trimming left V 1 base short and J 4 bases short, with 7 bases between. The CDR3 runs to 13 residues. The chain's CDR3 is CASSLGSVTEAFF. CDR3 DNA: TGTGCCAGCAGCTTAGGTTCCGTCACTGAAGCTTTCTTT.

This clonotype has a handful of counts. The CDR3 coding sequence is TGTGCCAGTAGTTCCGGGTTTGGCCGTTCCTACAATGAGCAGTTCTTC. Translating gives CASSSGFGRSYNEQFF. This chain connects TRBV19 to TRBJ2-1; D gene ambiguous. Trimming took 5 bases from V and 1 from J, leaving 15 bases between them. The length of the CDR3 is 16 residues. The germline CDR1 and CDR2 sequences are LNHDA and SQIVND (reference sequence).

The V call is TRBV20-1, the J call TRBJ1-1; D may be TRBD1 (5 bases). V was clipped by 4 bases and J by 1 base, with 19 bases between them. The CDR3 loop spans 16 amino acids. CDR1 DFQATT and CDR2 SNEGSKA come from the germline V gene (reference sequence). This chain's CDR3 is CSANNQGATGNTEAFF. CDR3 DNA: TGCAGTGCTAATAATCAAGGGGCTACCGGGAACACTGAAGCTTTCTTT.

The J gene is TRBJ1-1, the V gene TRBV5-1; D is undetermined. Trimming took off 0 bases at V and 8 bases at J, with 11 bases between the two ends. The germline CDR1 and CDR2 sequences are SGHRS and YFSETQ. The CDR3 extends over 13 amino acids. CDR3 sequence: CASSLAVGSEAFF. In DNA form, the CDR3 reads TGCGCCAGCAGCTTGGCTGTCGGTTCGGAAGCTTTCTTT.

The chain joins TRBV6-1 to TRBJ2-7; no clear D. The ends were cut back, 3 bases at V and 5 bases at J, with 11 bases in the middle. There are 13 residues in the CDR3. CDR1 MNHNS and CDR2 SASEGT come from the germline V gene. The CDR3 DNA reads TGTGCCAGCAGTGATAATCCCTGGGACGAGCAGTACTTC. Translating it yields CASSDNPWDEQYF.

V gene TRBV6-8 combines with J gene TRBJ2-1; TRBD2 aligns across 8 bases. This CDR3 is built from 14 residues. Germline V CDR1 and CDR2: MNHGY, SAAAGT. Trimming took 0 bases from V and 7 from J; bases not matched to a gene: 2. The CDR3 region is CASSYSGGGNEQFF. The CDR3 DNA is TGTGCCAGCAGTTACTCCGGGGGGGGGAATGAGCAGTTCTTC.

This clonotype was detected only a few times. J is TRBJ2-3 and V is TRBV12-3 or TRBV12-4; 8 bases are shared with TRBD1. V gave up 6 bases and J gave up 6 bases; unmatched junction bases: 11. This CDR3 has 15 residues. This CDR3 is CASRPGQGRWDTQYF. CDR3 nucleotides: TGTGCCAGCAGACCCGGACAGGGAAGGTGGGATACGCAGTATTTT.

The chain's CDR3 is CASSTRDGAGQPQHF. CDR3 DNA sequence: TGTGCCAGTAGTACCCGAGACGGGGCGGGTCAGCCCCAGCATTTT. V is TRBV19 and J is TRBJ1-5, with a weak D call TRBD1 (5 bases). This CDR3 has 15 amino acids. From germline, CDR1 is LNHDA and CDR2 SQIVND (reference sequence). The germline V and J ends were trimmed by 4 bases and 6 bases, with 16 bases remaining between them.

V is TRBV10-2 and J is TRBJ1-6, with D perhaps TRBD1 (5 bases). The CDR3 covers 15 residues. Germline lookup yields CDR1 WSHSY and CDR2 SAAADI. Trimming removed 3 bases from V and 8 bases from J, with 14 bases in between. The CDR3 nucleotides read TGCGCCAGCAGTGAAATCCTAGGGGTTGATTCACCCCTCCACTTT. Its protein product is CASSEILGVDSPLHF.

This clonotype showed up just a few times. The chain recombines TRBV4-1 with TRBJ2-3, with 12 bases lining up with TRBD1. After removal of 5 bases from V and 4 bases from J, the junction contained 4 bases not matched to a gene. The germline CDR1 and CDR2 sequences are MGHRA and YSYEKL. This CDR3 region has 15 residues. DNA of the CDR3: TGCGCCAGCAGCAGGGACAGGGGGCGATCAGATACGCAGTATTTT. Protein: CASSRDRGRSDTQYF.

The chain uses TRBV20-1 and TRBJ1-5; D is ambiguous. CDR1 and CDR2 from the germline V gene are DFQATT and SNEGSKA (reference sequence). V dropped 4 bases and J dropped 5 bases, with 9 bases sitting between them. The CDR3 length is 12 residues. CDR3 DNA: TGCAGTGCTAAGAGGGTCGATCAGCCCCAGCATTTT. Amino acids: CSAKRVDQPQHF.